Presented here are 13 T cell receptor beta chains from one specimen sequenced in a study of post-analysis software for immune sequencing data (dated by TCRdb to 2014 to 2015). Study-wide conclusions, independent of this receptor: Roughly 5 TRBV segments, including TRBV5-6, TRBV5-1 and TRBV20-1, were significantly more frequent in patients than controls.

The library was made by PCR. The sequencing machine was an Illumina HiSeq 2500. To reduce PCR and sequencing biases, unique molecular identifiers were incorporated into the TCR beta cDNA libraries. TCRdb took the public reads, trimmed them with fastp at Q25, ran MiXCR for clone calling and kept in-frame beta chains. Rows matching on CDR3 protein sequence are summarized as one entry with the most common DNA and genes. In this sample the table shows around 710,000 distinct CDR3 sequences, approximately 44% of which occur a single time. The ten largest account for 4.9% of the sample. The antigens these receptors bind are not known. Sample: blood. The source is a girl between 5 and 17 years old with multiple sclerosis.

This chain connects TRBV11-2 to TRBJ2-1; D is perhaps TRBD2 (6 bases). V was shortened by 2 bases and J by 7 bases, with 18 bases between the two germline ends. This CDR3 comprises 16 residues. Germline-derived CDR1 and CDR2 are SGHAT and FQNNGV. The CDR3 sequence: CASSLRFGGNGNEQFF. For the CDR3, the DNA is TGTGCCAGCAGCTTACGGTTTGGCGGGAACGGGAATGAGCAGTTCTTC. The variable domain in full, completed from reference TRBV11-2 and TRBJ2-1, reads EAGVAQSPRYKIIEKRQSVAFWCNPISGHATLYWYQQILGQGPKLLIQFQNNGVVDDSQLPKDRFSAERLKGVDSTLKIQPAKLEDSAVYLCASSLRFGGNGNEQFFGPGTRLTVL.

The genes are TRBV27 and TRBJ1-5, with a tentative D call TRBD1 (6 bases). The CDR3 has 15 amino acids. The V end lost 3 bases, the J end lost 0 bases, and 9 bases lay between the germline ends. From germline, CDR1 is MNHEY and CDR2 SMNVEV (reference sequence). The CDR3 sequence: CASSLYRDSNQPQHF. CDR3 nucleotide sequence: TGTGCCAGCAGTTTGTACAGGGATAGCAATCAGCCCCAGCATTTT.

Notes on this clonotype: Possible read error: a much larger clone is one base away. The rearrangement links TRBV7-2 to TRBJ1-2; D possibly corresponds to TRBD1 (6 bases). There are 13 residues in the CDR3. In germline, CDR1 is SGHTA, CDR2 FQGNSA. The ends were cut back, 5 bases at V and 2 bases at J, with 9 bases in the middle. CDR3 coding DNA: TGTGCCAGCAGCCAGGACAGCAACTATGGCTACACCTTC. This gives the protein CASSQDSNYGYTF.

This clonotype was seen a few times. CDR3 coding DNA: TGTGCCAGCAGTTACTCGGGGGGAGAGGCAGCTCCCCTCCACTTT. It translates to CASSYSGGEAAPLHF. The V call is TRBV6-5, the J call TRBJ1-6, with a possible D match to TRBD1 (5 bases). CDR1 and CDR2 from the germline V gene are MNHEY and SVGAGI. V shed 0 bases and J shed 13 bases, with 16 bases lying between them. CDR3 size: 15 residues.

This clonotype was seen only a few times. The CDR3 DNA sequence: TGTGCCAGCAGCTTAGCCCCAAATAGCAATCAGCCCCAGCATTTT. Residues: CASSLAPNSNQPQHF. The rearrangement links TRBV7-2 to TRBJ1-5; D is unclear. CDR3 length: 15 amino acids. Trimming shortened V by 0 bases and J by 0 bases, and 6 bases separated the two germline ends. CDR1 SGHTA and CDR2 FQGNSA come from the germline V gene.

The chain employs TRBV20-1 and TRBJ2-5, with 7 bases fitting TRBD1. The CDR3 has 14 residues. Germline CDR1 is DFQATT and CDR2 is SNEGSKA (reference sequence). The V and J ends lost 3 bases and 2 bases, in that order; junction bases with no gene match: 6. In DNA form, the CDR3 reads TGCAGTGCTAGGGGACCGGGACAGCAAGAGACCCAGTACTTC. Amino acids: CSARGPGQQETQYF.

This clonotype was seen repeatedly, ten times or more. This sequence joins TRBV7-2 and TRBJ2-1; D uncertain. The germline V and J ends were trimmed by 1 base and 3 bases, with 4 bases remaining between them. Per germline, CDR1 SGHTA and CDR2 FQGNSA. This CDR3 has 13 residues. CDR3 bases: TGTGCCAGCAGCTTAGGGATCTACAATGAGCAGTTCTTC. Translating it yields CASSLGIYNEQFF.

This sequence joins TRBV7-9 and TRBJ2-7; TRBD1 or TRBD2 may be the D gene (6 bases each). V was shortened by 2 bases and J by 6 bases, with 17 bases between the two germline ends. This CDR3 has 15 residues. The germline gives CDR1 SEHNR, CDR2 FQNEAQ (reference sequence). CDR3 residues: CASSLTGLEGSEQYF. DNA for the CDR3: TGTGCCAGCAGCTTAACAGGGTTGGAGGGGTCCGAGCAGTACTTC.

This clonotype was seen a few times. The V and J genes are TRBV3-1 and TRBJ1-2; 7 nucleotides match TRBD1. The CDR3 totals 15 residues. Germline V lookup: CDR1 LGHDT, CDR2 YNNKEL (reference sequence). After removal of 4 bases from V and 5 bases from J, the junction contained 10 bases not matched to a gene. The CDR3 DNA follows: TGTGCCAGCAGCCCCACGGGAGGGGGCAGGTATGGCTACACCTTC. This translates into CASSPTGGGRYGYTF.

The chain has TRBV12-3 or TRBV12-4 and TRBJ2-7; 9 nucleotides match TRBD1. J gave up 5 bases and V 0 bases, and 8 bases lay outside the gene matches. There are 16 residues in the CDR3. CDR3 amino acids: CASSLAAQGAKDEQYF. Here the CDR3 DNA reads TGTGCCAGCAGTTTAGCGGCACAGGGGGCAAAGGACGAGCAGTACTTC.

CDR3 protein: CSASRLGGEQYF. In DNA form, the CDR3 reads TGCAGTGCGTCTCGACTAGGCGGCGAGCAGTACTTC. The chain links TRBV20-1 to TRBJ2-7; a weak D match, TRBD2 (6 bases). Per germline, CDR1 DFQATT and CDR2 SNEGSKA (reference sequence). There are 12 residues in the CDR3. V was pared by 6 bases and J by 6 bases, with 15 bases between.

This clonotype was found a few times. The V call is TRBV7-3, the J call TRBJ2-3, with 7 bases identical to TRBD2. V was pared by 4 bases and J by 0 bases, with 4 bases of the junction left unmatched. Germline CDR1 SGHTA, CDR2 FQGTGA. The CDR3 consists of 15 residues. The CDR3 DNA follows: TGTGCCAGCAGCTCCGTAGCGGGTAGCACAGATACGCAGTATTTT. Protein product: CASSSVAGSTDTQYF. The full variable domain, its missing parts supplied by reference TRBV7-3 and TRBJ2-3, is GAGVSQTPSNKVTEKGKYVELRCDPISGHTALYWYRQSLGQGPEFLIYFQGTGAADDSGLPNDRFFAVRPEGSVSTLKIQRTERGDSAVYLCASSSVAGSTDTQYFGPGTRLTVL.

The genes are TRBV29-1 and TRBJ2-1; D ambiguous. The V end lost 7 bases, the J end lost 5 bases, and 18 bases lay between the germline ends. In germline, CDR1 is SQVTM, CDR2 ANQGSEA. This CDR3 is built from 14 residues. The CDR3 region has the DNA TGCAGCGCCCCACTGGGTAGGGATAACAATGAGCAGTTCTTC. Translating it yields CSAPLGRDNNEQFF.